Listed here are 24 T cell receptor beta chains from one sample, sequenced in a study of cytomegalovirus exposure and HLA in healthy donors. Vbeta (60) and Jbeta (13) primers were used in the PCR. TCRdb's table, derived via immunoSEQ multiplex PCR, lists solely in-frame clones and lacks some. The profile covers 150,000 to 200,000 clones, with about four fifths appearing a single time and 0.95% to 1.4% taken by the ten largest. Sequencing was done on a sample of PBMCs. The receptors were sampled from a woman in her thirties or forties in good health and CMV-seronegative.

This sequence joins TRBV19 and TRBJ1-5; D gene unclear. Trimming left V 4 bases short and J 4 bases short, with 8 bases between. The CDR3 is made up of 13 amino acids. Germline loops: CDR1 LNHDA, CDR2 SQIVND (reference sequence). CDR3 DNA sequence: TGTGCCAGTAGTAGAGGGTCGAATCAGCCCCAGCATTTT. Translation gives CASSRGSNQPQHF.

This clone was detected only a few times. The chain links TRBV9 to TRBJ2-7; 8 nucleotides line up with TRBD1. CDR1 and CDR2 (germline): SGDLS, YYNGEE. Losses at the gene ends were 3 bases for V and 3 bases for J; bases not matched to a gene: 8. This CDR3 has 15 residues. This CDR3 reads CASSEGQGSLYEQYF. In DNA, the CDR3 is TGTGCCAGCAGCGAAGGACAGGGTAGCCTCTACGAGCAGTACTTC.

V usage is TRBV5-4 and J usage is TRBJ2-3, with D maybe TRBD1 (5 bases). Germline CDR1 is SGHNT and CDR2 is YYREEE (reference sequence). CDR3 size: 14 residues. Trimming pared 4 bases from V and 4 bases from J, leaving 13 bases between. The CDR3 here is CASSKKGSADTQYF. The DNA for the CDR3 is TGTGCCAGCAGCAAGAAGGGGTCCGCAGATACGCAGTATTTT. Using reference TRBV5-4 and TRBJ2-3 for the parts outside the CDR3, the full variable domain is ETGVTQSPTHLIKTRGQQVTLRCSSQSGHNTVSWYQQALGQGPQFIFQYYREEENGRGNFPPRFSGLQFPNYSSELNVNALELDDSALYLCASSKKGSADTQYFGPGTRLTVL.

The chain couples TRBV5-8 to TRBJ2-2; 11 nucleotides match TRBD2. V shed 3 bases and J 1 base; nucleotides not matched to a gene: 2. Germline assignment: CDR1 SGHTS and CDR2 YDEGEE. The CDR3 sequence is 16 residues long. CDR3 in amino acids: CASSWGTSGNTGELFF. CDR3 bases: TGTGCCAGCAGCTGGGGGACTAGCGGGAACACCGGGGAGCTGTTTTTT.

This chain uses TRBV14 with TRBJ1-2; D remains ambiguous. Trimming left V 0 bases short and J 8 bases short, with 7 bases between. The CDR3 has 12 residues. From germline, CDR1 is SGHDN and CDR2 FVKESK. CDR3 coding DNA: TGTGCCAGCAGCCAAGAAGCGTTCGGCTACACCTTC. This translates into CASSQEAFGYTF.

V gene TRBV7-2 combines with J gene TRBJ2-1; D possibly corresponds to TRBD2 (5 bases). The CDR3 covers 11 residues. Germline loops: CDR1 SGHTA, CDR2 FQGNSA. Trimming left V 5 bases short and J 13 bases short, with 12 bases between. CDR3 DNA: TGTGCCAGCAGCCTTAGAGGGTACCAGTTCTTC. Translated, it gives CASSLRGYQFF. Together with reference TRBV7-2 and TRBJ2-1, the CDR3 gives the full variable domain: GAGVSQSPSNKVTEKGKDVELRCDPISGHTALYWYRQSLGQGLEFLIYFQGNSAPDKSGLPSDRFSAERTGGSVSTLTIQRTQQEDSAVYLCASSLRGYQFFGPGTRLTVL.

The sample holds a few counts of this clone. This chain links TRBV6-5 with TRBJ1-2; D uncertain. V lost 3 bases, J lost 6 bases, and 11 bases lay in between. The CDR3 totals 13 residues. Germline V gene data show CDR1 as MNHEY and CDR2 as SVGAGI. Here the CDR3 reads CASSYAGQDGYTF. CDR3 sequence (DNA): TGTGCCAGCAGTTATGCTGGGCAAGATGGCTACACCTTC.

This clone has only a few counts. V gene TRBV19 combines with J gene TRBJ1-1, with D possibly being TRBD1 (6 bases). Germline CDR1 LNHDA, CDR2 SQIVND (reference sequence). This CDR3 comprises 13 residues. V lost 5 bases and J lost 5, with 12 bases in between. CDR3 region: CASSWGQGTEAFF. The DNA of the CDR3 is TGTGCCAGTAGTTGGGGGCAGGGTACTGAAGCTTTCTTT.

This clone was found once. The chain couples TRBV18 to TRBJ2-7, with D tentatively TRBD1 (6 bases). The germline CDR1 and CDR2 sequences are KGHSH and LQKENI. Trimming removed 3 bases at V and 4 bases at J, with 10 bases between. The CDR3 extends over 13 amino acids. The DNA of the CDR3 is TGTGCCAGCTCACCGCGGACAGAGTACGAGCAGTACGTC. This translates into CASSPRTEYEQYV.

The V call is TRBV7-2, the J call TRBJ2-3, with TRBD2 matching over 8 bases. V dropped 1 base and J dropped 4; count of bases not matched to a gene: 7. The germline gives CDR1 SGHTA, CDR2 FQGNSA. This CDR3 is 16 amino acids long. CDR3 sequence: CASSLVAGGDADTQYF. The CDR3 DNA is TGTGCCAGCAGCTTAGTTGCGGGAGGTGACGCAGATACGCAGTATTTT.

V and J are TRBV5-1 and TRBJ1-2, with 7 bases matching TRBD1. The CDR3 sequence is 13 residues long. Germline CDR1 SGHRS, CDR2 YFSETQ. V lost 0 bases, J lost 6 bases, and 2 bases stayed unmatched. The CDR3 DNA sequence: TGCGCCAGCAGCTTGGGTGGGACAGATGGCTACACCTTC. Translating gives CASSLGGTDGYTF.

The gene calls are TRBV11-2 and TRBJ2-5; weak D call: TRBD2 (6 bases). V was clipped by 5 bases and J by 5 bases, with 21 bases between them. Germline loops: CDR1 SGHAT, CDR2 FQNNGV. The CDR3 sequence is 16 residues long. CDR3 amino acids: CASSPNAGTRRETQYF. In DNA form, the CDR3 reads TGTGCCAGCAGCCCGAACGCGGGGACGCGGAGGGAGACCCAGTACTTC.

This clone came up once. This sequence joins TRBV4-3 and TRBJ1-1; 9 bases are shared with TRBD1. The CDR3 covers 15 residues. Trimming at V came to 0 bases and at J to 4 bases, leaving 3 bases not matched to a gene. CDR1 LGHNA and CDR2 YSLEER come from the germline V gene. CDR3 in DNA: TGCGCCAGCAGCCAAGATCGGGGACAGGGCACTGAAGCTTTCTTT. This encodes CASSQDRGQGTEAFF.

The gene calls are TRBV6-5 and TRBJ1-1; TRBD1 agrees at 10 bases. The V segment lost 5 bases and the J segment 5 bases; nucleotides outside the gene matches: 8. CDR1 and CDR2 from the germline V gene are MNHEY and SVGAGI. The CDR3 consists of 15 residues. For the CDR3, the DNA is TGTGCCAGCAGTCGGGGGACAGGGGTTGGGACTGAAGCTTTCTTT. This encodes CASSRGTGVGTEAFF.

The J gene is TRBJ1-5, the V gene TRBV19; D remains ambiguous. Germline V gene sequence: CDR1 LNHDA, CDR2 SQIVND (reference sequence). The CDR3 is made up of 15 amino acids. V lost 4 bases and J lost 4, with 14 bases in between. The CDR3 nucleotides are TGTGCCAGTAGTACCTCCGGTGGGCATAATCAGCCCCAGCATTTT. As protein: CASSTSGGHNQPQHF.

V is TRBV30 and J is TRBJ1-1; D gene uncertain. Per germline, CDR1 GTSNPN and CDR2 SVGIG (reference sequence). Trimming stripped 0 bases from V and 5 bases from J, with 10 bases between. This CDR3 is built from 13 residues. This CDR3 is CAWSVAPRTEAFF. The CDR3 nucleotides are TGTGCCTGGAGTGTCGCCCCTAGGACTGAAGCTTTCTTT.

V and J are TRBV5-6 and TRBJ1-1; the D gene is possibly TRBD1 (5 bases). The CDR3 sequence is 13 residues long. From germline, CDR1 is SGHDT and CDR2 YYEEEE. Trimming stripped 4 bases from V and 2 bases from J, with 9 bases between. The CDR3 here is CASSRDLNTEAFF. The CDR3 bases are TGTGCCAGCAGCCGGGACTTAAACACTGAAGCTTTCTTT. Full variable domain (missing parts from reference TRBV5-6 and TRBJ1-1): DAGVTQSPTHLIKTRGQQVTLRCSPKSGHDTVSWYQQALGQGPQFIFQYYEEEERQRGNFPDRFSGHQFPNYSSELNVNALLLGDSALYLCASSRDLNTEAFFGQGTRLTVV.

This clone was seen a single time. The rearrangement links TRBV9 to TRBJ2-7; 9 bases are a match to TRBD2. V trimming: 1 base; J trimming: 4 bases; junction bases outside the gene matches: 6. Germline CDR1 SGDLS, CDR2 YYNGEE. The CDR3 sequence is 15 residues long. DNA for the CDR3: TGTGCCAGCAGCGTAATAGCGGGAGAAGGATACGAGCAGTACTTC. This sequence encodes CASSVIAGEGYEQYF.

The chain joins TRBV9 to TRBJ2-5; 9 nucleotides agree with TRBD1. In germline, CDR1 is SGDLS, CDR2 YYNGEE. J was trimmed by 4 bases and V by 0 bases; bases with no gene match: 13. The CDR3 runs 18 residues. The CDR3 coding sequence is TGTGCCAGCAGCGTAGGTGTCAACAGGGGGCTCTCGGGAGAGACCCAGTACTTC. Translated, it gives CASSVGVNRGLSGETQYF.

V usage is TRBV6-1 and J usage is TRBJ1-3; 7 bases line up with TRBD1. Germline V gene lookup returns CDR1 MNHNS and CDR2 SASEGT. V lost 0 bases, J lost 4 bases, and 3 bases stayed unmatched. The CDR3 loop spans 15 amino acids. This CDR3 reads CASSEATGAGNTIYF. The CDR3, as DNA: TGTGCCAGCAGTGAAGCAACAGGGGCAGGAAACACCATATATTTT.

The chain employs TRBV5-1 and TRBJ2-7; 12 positions match TRBD1. Trimming removed 4 bases from V and 5 bases from J; junction bases left unmatched: 7. Germline V gene data show CDR1 as SGHRS and CDR2 as YFSETQ. The CDR3 consists of 15 residues. The chain's CDR3 is CASSGGQGARDEQYF. The CDR3 DNA reads TGCGCCAGCAGCGGGGGACAGGGGGCGAGGGACGAGCAGTACTTC.

V usage is TRBV21-1 and J usage is TRBJ1-1. TRBV21-1 is marked as a pseudogene. The CDR3 covers 16 residues. This CDR3 reads CASSKDFDLSGTEAFF. DNA of the CDR3: TGTGCCAGCAGCAAAGATTTCGACCTTTCGGGCACTGAAGCTTTCTTT.

The genes are TRBV7-2 and TRBJ2-5; D is unclear. The germline V gene has CDR1 SGHTA and CDR2 FQGNSA. Trimming pared 1 base from V and 5 bases from J, leaving 8 bases between. This CDR3 spans 13 amino acids. The CDR3 sequence is CASSLERVETQYF. The CDR3 nucleotides are TGTGCCAGCAGCTTAGAGCGTGTTGAGACCCAGTACTTC.

The V and J genes are TRBV11-3 and TRBJ2-3, with 11 bases aligning to TRBD1. CDR1 is SGHNT and CDR2 is YENEEA in the germline V gene. Trimming at V came to 4 bases and at J to 3 bases, leaving 3 bases not matched to a gene. CDR3 length: 15 residues. The CDR3 DNA is TGTGCCAGCAGCTACGGACAGGGGGCAACAGATACGCAGTATTTT. It translates to CASSYGQGATDTQYF.